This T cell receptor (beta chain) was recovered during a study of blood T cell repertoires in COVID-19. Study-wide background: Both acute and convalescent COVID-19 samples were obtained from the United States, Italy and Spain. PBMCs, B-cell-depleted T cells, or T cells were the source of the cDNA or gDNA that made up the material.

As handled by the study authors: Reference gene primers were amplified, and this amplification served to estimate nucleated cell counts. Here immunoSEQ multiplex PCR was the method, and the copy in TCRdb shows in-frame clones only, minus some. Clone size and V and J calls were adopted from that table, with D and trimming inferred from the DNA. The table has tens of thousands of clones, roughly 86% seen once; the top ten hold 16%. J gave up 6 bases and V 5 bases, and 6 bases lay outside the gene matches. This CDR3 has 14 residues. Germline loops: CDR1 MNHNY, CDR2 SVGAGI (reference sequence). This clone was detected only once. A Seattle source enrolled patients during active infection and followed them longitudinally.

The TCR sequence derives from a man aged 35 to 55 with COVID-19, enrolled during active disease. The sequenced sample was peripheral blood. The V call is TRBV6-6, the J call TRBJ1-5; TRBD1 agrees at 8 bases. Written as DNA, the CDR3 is TGTGCCAGCAGTGGACAGGGATCGAGTCAGCCCCAGCATTTT. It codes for CASSGQGSSQPQHF.